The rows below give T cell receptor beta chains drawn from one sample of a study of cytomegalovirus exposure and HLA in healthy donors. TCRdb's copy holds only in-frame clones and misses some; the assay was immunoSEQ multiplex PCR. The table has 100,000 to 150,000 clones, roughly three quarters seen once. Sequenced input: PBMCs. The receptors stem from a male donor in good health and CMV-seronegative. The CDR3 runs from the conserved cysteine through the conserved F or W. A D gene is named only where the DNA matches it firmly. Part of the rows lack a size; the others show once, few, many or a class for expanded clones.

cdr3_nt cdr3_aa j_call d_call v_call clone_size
TGTGCCAGCAGCTTAGATCCTTATGGGTTAGCGGGGAGCGAGCAGTACTTC CASSLDPYGLAGSEQYF TRBJ2-7 TRBD2 TRBV11-3 -
TGTGCCAGCAGCCCCACAGGGGACCAGCCCCAGCATTTT CASSPTGDQPQHF TRBJ1-5 TRBD1 TRBV7-9 -
TGTGCCAGCAGCTTAGGCGGGGCCAGCACAGATACGCAGTATTTT CASSLGGASTDTQYF TRBJ2-3 - TRBV7-3 once
TGTGCCAGCACCGGGGGGGCCATCGACGAGCAGTACTTC CASTGGAIDEQYF TRBJ2-7 TRBD2 TRBV7-2 -
TGTGCCAGCAGCTATAGCGGGGGGGCCGACACCGGGGAGCTGTTTTTT CASSYSGGADTGELFF TRBJ2-2 TRBD2 TRBV4-2 -
TGTGCCAGCAGCCTAGGTCAGGGTCTGGGCACTGAAGCTTTCTTT CASSLGQGLGTEAFF TRBJ1-1 - TRBV6-5 -
TGTGCCAGCAGCATCTCGACAGGGGAATCCTACAATGAGCAGTTCTTC CASSISTGESYNEQFF TRBJ2-1 TRBD1 TRBV5-6 -
TGTGCCAGCAGGGGAATACAGGGGACAGGTGGCTACACCTTC CASRGIQGTGGYTF TRBJ1-2 TRBD1 TRBV6-6 -
TGTGCCAGCAGCTACCGACTAGCGGGGGGCAAAGAGACCCAGTACTTC CASSYRLAGGKETQYF TRBJ2-5 TRBD2 TRBV13 -
TGTGCCAGCAGTGAGACCAGGGGCCGTGAGCAGTTCTTC CASSETRGREQFF TRBJ2-1 - TRBV6-1 -
TGTGCCAGCAGCGGGACTAGCGGGGGGGCCTTAGATACGCAGTATTTT CASSGTSGGALDTQYF TRBJ2-3 TRBD2 TRBV9 -
TGTGCCAGCAGCCCCTTCCGGGGGACTGAAGCTTTCTTT CASSPFRGTEAFF TRBJ1-1 - TRBV5-6 -
TGTGCCAGCAGCCAAGAGAGCGGGGGGGCAATCTACGAGCAGTACTTC CASSQESGGAIYEQYF TRBJ2-7 TRBD2 TRBV4-2 -
TGTGCCAGCAGCCTCCCCCCAGATACGCAGTATTTT CASSLPPDTQYF TRBJ2-3 - TRBV7-9 -
TGTGCCAGCAGTTTTTGGACTAGCGGGGGGGCCTACGAGCAGTACTTC CASSFWTSGGAYEQYF TRBJ2-7 TRBD2 TRBV27 many
TGTGCCAGCAGCCCCCGTGATGGGGGGGCGAACACCGGGGAGCTGTTTTTT CASSPRDGGANTGELFF TRBJ2-2 TRBD2 TRBV7-9 -
TGTGCCAGCAGCTTCGGACTAGCGGGGGGAACGGAGACCCAGTACTTC CASSFGLAGGTETQYF TRBJ2-5 TRBD2 TRBV11-2 -
TGTGCCAGTAGACCACGGACAGGGGGCAGTTACGAGCAGTACTTC CASRPRTGGSYEQYF TRBJ2-7 TRBD1 TRBV19 -
TGTGCCAGCCGTGGCCGGGACATCCCCTACGAGCAGTACTTC CASRGRDIPYEQYF TRBJ2-7 - TRBV6-5 -
TGTGCCAGCAGCGTAGGGGGGGGGCAAGAGACCCAGTACTTC CASSVGGGQETQYF TRBJ2-5 TRBD2 TRBV9 -
TGTGCCAGTACGCTACAGGAGAACACTGAAGCTTTCTTT CASTLQENTEAFF TRBJ1-1 - TRBV19 few
TGCGCCAGCAGCCAAGATCCCCCGGGGGGTTACAATGAGCAGTTCTTC CASSQDPPGGYNEQFF TRBJ2-1 TRBD2 TRBV4-1 many
TGTGCCAGCAGCTTGGCCCTCACGGGGCAGCCCCAGCATTTT CASSLALTGQPQHF TRBJ1-5 - TRBV5-6 few
TGCGCCAGCAGCAGAGACAGGGAGAGTGGAAACACCATATATTTT CASSRDRESGNTIYF TRBJ1-3 TRBD1 TRBV5-1 -
TGTGCCAGCAGCCAAGAACCGCGGCTTGAGCAGTTCTTC CASSQEPRLEQFF TRBJ2-1 - TRBV14 -